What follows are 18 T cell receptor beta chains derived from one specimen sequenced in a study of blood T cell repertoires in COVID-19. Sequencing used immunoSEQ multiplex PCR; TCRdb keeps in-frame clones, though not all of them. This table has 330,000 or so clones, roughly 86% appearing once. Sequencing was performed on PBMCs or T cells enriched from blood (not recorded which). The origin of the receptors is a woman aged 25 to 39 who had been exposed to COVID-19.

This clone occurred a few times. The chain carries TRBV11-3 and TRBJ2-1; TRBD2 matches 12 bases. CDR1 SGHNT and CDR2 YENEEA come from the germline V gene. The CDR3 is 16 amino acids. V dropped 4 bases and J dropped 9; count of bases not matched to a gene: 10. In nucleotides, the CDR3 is TGTGCCAGCAGCTCTCTAGCGGGAGGGAGTGTTGCTGAGCAGTTCTTC. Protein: CASSSLAGGSVAEQFF.

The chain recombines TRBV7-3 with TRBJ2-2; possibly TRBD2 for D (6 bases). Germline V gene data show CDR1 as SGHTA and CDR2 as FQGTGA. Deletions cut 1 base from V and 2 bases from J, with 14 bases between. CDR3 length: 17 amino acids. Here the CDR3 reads CASSLIPPGSNTGELFF. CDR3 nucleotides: TGTGCCAGCAGCTTAATCCCCCCCGGGAGCAACACCGGGGAGCTGTTTTTT.

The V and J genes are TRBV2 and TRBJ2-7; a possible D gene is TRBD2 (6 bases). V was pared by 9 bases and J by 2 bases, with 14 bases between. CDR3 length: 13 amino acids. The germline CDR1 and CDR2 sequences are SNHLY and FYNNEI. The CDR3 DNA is TGTGCCAGGGGGGATAGCGGAACCTACGAGCAGTACTTC. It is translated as CARGDSGTYEQYF.

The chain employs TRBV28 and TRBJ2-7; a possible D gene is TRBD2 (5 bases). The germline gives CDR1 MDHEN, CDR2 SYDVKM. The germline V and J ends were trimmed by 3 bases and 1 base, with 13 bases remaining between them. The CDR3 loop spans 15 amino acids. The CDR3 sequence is CASSFLAVGSYEQYF. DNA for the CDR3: TGTGCCAGCAGTTTTCTAGCCGTGGGGTCCTACGAGCAGTACTTC.

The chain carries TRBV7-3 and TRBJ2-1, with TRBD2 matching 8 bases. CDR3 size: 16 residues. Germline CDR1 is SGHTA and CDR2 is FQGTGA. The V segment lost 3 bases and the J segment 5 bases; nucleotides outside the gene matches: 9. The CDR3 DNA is TGTGCCAGCAGCTTCCCGGTTAGCGGGACAAACAATGAGCAGTTCTTC. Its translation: CASSFPVSGTNNEQFF.

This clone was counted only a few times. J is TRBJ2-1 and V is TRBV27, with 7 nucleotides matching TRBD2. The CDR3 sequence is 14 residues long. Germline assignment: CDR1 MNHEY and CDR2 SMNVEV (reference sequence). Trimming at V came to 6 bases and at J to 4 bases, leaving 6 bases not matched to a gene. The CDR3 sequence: CASRPSGTYNEQFF. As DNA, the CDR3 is TGTGCCAGCAGACCTAGCGGAACTTACAATGAGCAGTTCTTC.

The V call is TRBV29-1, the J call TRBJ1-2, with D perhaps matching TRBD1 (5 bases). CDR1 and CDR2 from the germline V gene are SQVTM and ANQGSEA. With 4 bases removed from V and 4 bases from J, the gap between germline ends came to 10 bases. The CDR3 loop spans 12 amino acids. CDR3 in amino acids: CSVVQATYGYTF. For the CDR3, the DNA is TGCAGCGTTGTACAGGCGACCTATGGCTACACCTTC.

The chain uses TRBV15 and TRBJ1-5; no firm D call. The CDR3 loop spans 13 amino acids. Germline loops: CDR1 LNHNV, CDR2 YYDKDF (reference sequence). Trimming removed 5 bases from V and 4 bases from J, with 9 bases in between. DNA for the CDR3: TGTGCCACCAGCGCACAGATAAATCAGCCCCAGCATTTT. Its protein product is CATSAQINQPQHF.

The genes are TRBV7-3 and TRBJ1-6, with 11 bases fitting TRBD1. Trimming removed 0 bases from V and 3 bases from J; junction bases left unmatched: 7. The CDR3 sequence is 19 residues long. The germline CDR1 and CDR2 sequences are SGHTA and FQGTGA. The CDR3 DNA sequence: TGTGCCAGCAGCTTAACGAGGCCGGGGACAGGGGGCTATAATTCACCCCTCCACTTT. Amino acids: CASSLTRPGTGGYNSPLHF. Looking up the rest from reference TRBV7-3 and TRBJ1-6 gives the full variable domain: GAGVSQTPSNKVTEKGKYVELRCDPISGHTALYWYRQSLGQGPEFLIYFQGTGAADDSGLPNDRFFAVRPEGSVSTLKIQRTERGDSAVYLCASSLTRPGTGGYNSPLHFGNGTRLTVT.

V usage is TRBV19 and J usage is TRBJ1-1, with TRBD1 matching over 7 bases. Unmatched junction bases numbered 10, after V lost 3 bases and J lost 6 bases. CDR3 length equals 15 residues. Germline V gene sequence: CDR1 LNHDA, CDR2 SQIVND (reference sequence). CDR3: CASSIPGQPRAEAFF. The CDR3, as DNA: TGTGCCAGTAGTATCCCGGGACAGCCTAGGGCTGAAGCTTTCTTT.

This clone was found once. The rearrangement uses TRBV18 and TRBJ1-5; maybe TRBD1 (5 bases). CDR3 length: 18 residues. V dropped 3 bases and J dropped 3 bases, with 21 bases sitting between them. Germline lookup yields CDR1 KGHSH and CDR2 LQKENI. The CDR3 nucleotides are TGTGCCAGCTCACCGAGGTCCGGGACGGGAGACCTCAATCAGCCCCAGCATTTT. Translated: CASSPRSGTGDLNQPQHF.

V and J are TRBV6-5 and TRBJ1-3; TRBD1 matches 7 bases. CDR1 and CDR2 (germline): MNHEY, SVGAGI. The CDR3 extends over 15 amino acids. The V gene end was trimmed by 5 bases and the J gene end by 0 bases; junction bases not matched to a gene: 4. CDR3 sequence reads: CASSPGQSSGNTIYF. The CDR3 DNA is TGTGCCAGCAGTCCGGGACAGAGCTCTGGAAACACCATATATTTT.

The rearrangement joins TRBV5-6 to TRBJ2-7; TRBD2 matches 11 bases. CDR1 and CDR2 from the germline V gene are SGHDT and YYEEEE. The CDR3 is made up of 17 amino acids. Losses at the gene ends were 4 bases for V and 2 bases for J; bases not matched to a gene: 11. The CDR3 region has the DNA TGTGCCAGCAGCCCCCCCAGGCTAGCGGGAGGAACCTACGAGCAGTACTTC. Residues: CASSPPRLAGGTYEQYF.

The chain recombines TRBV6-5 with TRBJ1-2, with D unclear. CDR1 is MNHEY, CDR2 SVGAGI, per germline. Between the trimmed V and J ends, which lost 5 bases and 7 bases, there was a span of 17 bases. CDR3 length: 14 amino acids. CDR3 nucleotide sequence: TGTGCCAGCAGTCGGGAACCTGAATGGGGTGGCTACACCTTC. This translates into CASSREPEWGGYTF.

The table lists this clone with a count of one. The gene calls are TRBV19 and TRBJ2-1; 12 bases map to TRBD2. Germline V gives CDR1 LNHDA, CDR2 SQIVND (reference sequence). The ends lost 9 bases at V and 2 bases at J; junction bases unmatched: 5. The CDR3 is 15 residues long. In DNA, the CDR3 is TGTGCCAGCCACCTAGCGGGAGGGGCCTACAATGAGCAGTTCTTC. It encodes CASHLAGGAYNEQFF. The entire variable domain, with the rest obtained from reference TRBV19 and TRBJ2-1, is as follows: DGGITQSPKYLFRKEGQNVTLSCEQNLNHDAMYWYRQDPGQGLRLIYYSQIVNDFQKGDIAEGYSVSREKKESFPLTVTSAQKNPTAFYLCASHLAGGAYNEQFFGPGTRLTVL.

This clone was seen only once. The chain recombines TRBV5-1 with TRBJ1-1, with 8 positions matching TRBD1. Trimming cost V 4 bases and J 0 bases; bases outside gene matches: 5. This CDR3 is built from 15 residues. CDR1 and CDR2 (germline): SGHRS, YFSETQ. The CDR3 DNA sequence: TGCGCCAGCAGCAGCGGGACAGGTATGAACACTGAAGCTTTCTTT. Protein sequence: CASSSGTGMNTEAFF.

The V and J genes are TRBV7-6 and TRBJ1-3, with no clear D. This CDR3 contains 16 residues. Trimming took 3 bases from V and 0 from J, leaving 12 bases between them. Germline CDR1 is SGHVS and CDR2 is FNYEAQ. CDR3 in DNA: TGTGCCAGCAGCTTGGCGGCGGGAAGCTCTGGAAACACCATATATTTT. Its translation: CASSLAAGSSGNTIYF.

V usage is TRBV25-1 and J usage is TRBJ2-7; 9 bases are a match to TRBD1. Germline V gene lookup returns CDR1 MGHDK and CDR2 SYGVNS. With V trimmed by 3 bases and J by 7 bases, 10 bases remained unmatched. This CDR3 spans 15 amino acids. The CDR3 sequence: CASSDTTGGWREQYF. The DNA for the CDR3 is TGTGCCAGCAGTGATACGACAGGGGGATGGCGGGAGCAGTACTTC.